These T cell receptor beta chains were read from a single sample in a study of T cells in Graves' hyperthyroidism and ophthalmopathy. TCRdb ran MiXCR on the multiplex PCR reads and lists one entry per CDR3 protein. Among some 500,000 distinct CDR3 sequences listed, 13% to 15% were seen once. What was sequenced was blood. Receptors were obtained from a woman aged 18-35 years with Graves' hyperthyroidism. Both conserved end residues are part of each CDR3. Fields, in order: clone size, V gene, D gene, J gene, CDR3 protein, CDR3 DNA. The D gene is left open where the match is weak. Size is omitted from some rows. Given values are once, few, many or a class for expanded clones.

>.|TRBV11-3|.|TRBJ1-1
CASGDGENTEAFF
TGTGCCAGTGGGGACGGGGAAAACACTGAAGCTTTCTTT
>few|TRBV4-1|.|TRBJ1-1
CASSLPDRENTEAFF
TGCGCCAGCAGCCTACCGGACAGAGAGAACACTGAAGCTTTCTTT
>many|TRBV19|.|TRBJ1-2
CASSIQELYGYTF
TGTGCCAGTAGTATTCAAGAGCTCTATGGCTACACCTTC
>many|TRBV11-3|TRBD2|TRBJ2-7
CASSATSGSATYEQYF
TGTGCCAGCAGCGCGACTAGCGGGAGCGCTACCTACGAGCAGTACTTC
>.|TRBV6-2/TRBV6-3|TRBD1|TRBJ1-2
CASSYSAGQMTGYTF
TGTGCCAGCAGTTACTCGGCGGGACAGATGACTGGCTACACCTTC
>.|TRBV6-1|.|TRBJ2-2
CASSQYRDFGPGELFF
TGTGCCAGCAGTCAGTACCGGGACTTCGGCCCCGGGGAGCTGTTTTTT
>many|TRBV30|.|TRBJ2-5
CAWSRGEPKPQETQYF
TGTGCCTGGAGTAGGGGGGAGCCAAAACCCCAAGAGACCCAGTACTTC
>many|TRBV28|.|TRBJ2-7
CASSLERGGSSYEQYF
TGTGCCAGCAGTCTCGAAAGGGGGGGGAGCTCCTACGAGCAGTACTTC
>few|TRBV14|TRBD2|TRBJ2-2
CASSQVGGGSAGELFF
TGTGCCAGCAGCCAAGTGGGCGGCGGGAGCGCCGGGGAGCTGTTTTTT
>few|TRBV19|TRBD2|TRBJ2-5
CASSITAGVGETQYF
TGTGCCAGTAGTATTACGGCGGGAGTCGGAGAGACCCAGTACTTC
>many|TRBV12-3/TRBV12-4|.|TRBJ2-7
CASSPPTGKRPYEQYF
TGTGCCAGCAGTCCCCCCACAGGGAAAAGACCCTACGAGCAGTACTTC
>many|TRBV15|.|TRBJ2-3
CATSRDRGASTDTQYF
TGTGCCACCAGCAGAGATCGAGGGGCTAGCACAGATACGCAGTATTTT
>few|TRBV7-2|TRBD1|TRBJ1-2
CASSLLGGTVYGYTF
TGTGCCAGCAGCTTATTGGGCGGGACAGTATATGGCTACACCTTC
>.|TRBV19|.|TRBJ1-1
CASSARQPEAFF
TGTGCCAGTAGTGCCAGACAGCCTGAAGCTTTCTTT
>.|TRBV9|TRBD2|TRBJ2-3
CASSVDDPLAADTQYF
TGTGCCAGCAGCGTAGATGACCCACTAGCGGCAGATACGCAGTATTTT
>.|TRBV30|.|TRBJ1-3
CAWDSISGNTIYF
TGTGCCTGGGACAGTATCTCTGGAAACACCATATATTTT
>many|TRBV9|TRBD1|TRBJ1-1
CASSQKQGANTEAFF
TGTGCCAGCAGTCAAAAACAGGGGGCGAACACTGAAGCTTTCTTT
>.|TRBV6-1|.|TRBJ1-4
CASSEFPGRDEKLFF
TGTGCCAGCAGTGAATTCCCCGGCAGGGATGAAAAACTGTTTTTT
>many|TRBV6-1|.|TRBJ1-1
CASAVGLAGQNTEAFF
TGTGCCAGCGCGGTGGGTTTGGCAGGGCAAAACACTGAAGCTTTCTTT
>.|TRBV6-2/TRBV6-3|TRBD2|TRBJ2-3
CDSSRGREKDTQYF
TGTGACAGCAGCCGAGGGCGGGAGAAGGATACGCAGTATTTT
>.|TRBV6-6|TRBD2|TRBJ2-1
CASSYSGGRAYNEQFF
TGTGCCAGCAGTTACTCTGGCGGGAGGGCCTACAATGAGCAGTTCTTC
>few|TRBV24-1|TRBD1|TRBJ2-2
CATTGTGNTGELFF
TGTGCCACCACGGGGACAGGGAACACCGGGGAGCTGTTTTTT
>many|TRBV11-3|.|TRBJ2-3
CASSPTRTVTSTDTQYF
TGTGCCAGCAGCCCCACTCGGACGGTAACTAGCACAGATACGCAGTATTTT
>many|TRBV27|.|TRBJ2-1
CASMAFRNEQFF
TGTGCCAGCATGGCGTTCCGGAATGAGCAGTTCTTC
>.|TRBV7-2|.|TRBJ2-1
CASSLQAGGEQFF
TGTGCCAGCAGCTTACAGGCAGGTGGGGAGCAGTTCTTC
>.|TRBV15|.|TRBJ2-2
CATSRDQGLPNTGELFF
TGTGCCACCAGCAGAGACCAGGGACTCCCGAACACCGGGGAGCTGTTTTTT
>many|TRBV20-1|.|TRBJ1-3
CSARELQGLGDTIYF
TGCAGTGCTAGAGAACTACAGGGCCTCGGGGACACCATATATTTT
>.|TRBV20-1|TRBD2|TRBJ2-1
CSASVPSGRDEQFF
TGCAGTGCTAGTGTCCCTAGCGGGAGGGACGAGCAGTTCTTC
>many|TRBV7-9|.|TRBJ1-6
CASSPNLRGQMSSYNSPLHF
TGTGCCAGCAGCCCAAATCTCCGCGGACAGATGAGCTCCTATAATTCACCCCTCCACTTT
>many|TRBV20-1|TRBD1|TRBJ1-1
CSARALWGGGDEAFF
TGCAGTGCTAGAGCCCTCTGGGGAGGGGGCGATGAAGCTTTCTTT
>many|TRBV30|TRBD2|TRBJ2-1
CAGRTSGSYNEQFF
TGTGCCGGCCGAACTAGCGGGAGCTACAATGAGCAGTTCTTC
>many|TRBV30|.|TRBJ1-1
CAWSEGDAAFF
TGTGCCTGGAGTGAAGGGGACGCGGCTTTCTTT
>.|TRBV5-1|.|TRBJ1-1
CASSSTWLNTEAFF
TGCGCCAGCAGCTCTACTTGGCTGAACACTGAAGCTTTCTTT
>.|TRBV5-4|TRBD1|TRBJ2-7
CASSPMTGAENEQYF
TGTGCCAGCAGCCCAATGACAGGGGCCGAGAACGAGCAGTACTTC
>many|TRBV29-1|TRBD1|TRBJ1-1
CSVTMTGGWVNTEAFF
TGCAGCGTTACCATGACAGGGGGATGGGTGAACACTGAAGCTTTCTTT
>few|TRBV9|.|TRBJ2-7
CASSPSQLFDEQYF
TGTGCCAGCAGCCCATCCCAATTATTCGACGAGCAGTACTTC